The present T cell receptor beta chain was sequenced within a study of T cells in Graves' hyperthyroidism and ophthalmopathy. What was amplified from RNA transcripts were TCR beta CDR3 regions. The HTBI primer set was used in a first-round RT-PCR of the TCR CDR3. TCRdb recomputed calls from the multiplex PCR reads with MiXCR, one row per CDR3 protein. This table has about 59,000 distinct CDR3 sequences, about 50% appearing once. Clinicians diagnosed patients from clinical symptoms, serum thyroxine and TRAb, thyroid ultrasound and orbital computed tomography. A roughly 10 ml volume of fresh peripheral blood provided the PBMCs. The CDR3 sequence is 11 residues long. Per germline, CDR1 MGHRA and CDR2 YSYEKL. The J segment lost 12 bases and the V segment lost 7 bases, leaving 6 bases of the junction unmatched.

The chain is built from TRBV4-1 and TRBJ2-3; 8 positions agree with TRBD2. The sample comprised blood. This TCR derives from a woman aged 55-70 years with Graves' ophthalmopathy. The CDR3 reads CASMGAGVQYF. CDR3 coding DNA: TGCGCCAGCATGGGAGCGGGGGTACAGTATTTT.